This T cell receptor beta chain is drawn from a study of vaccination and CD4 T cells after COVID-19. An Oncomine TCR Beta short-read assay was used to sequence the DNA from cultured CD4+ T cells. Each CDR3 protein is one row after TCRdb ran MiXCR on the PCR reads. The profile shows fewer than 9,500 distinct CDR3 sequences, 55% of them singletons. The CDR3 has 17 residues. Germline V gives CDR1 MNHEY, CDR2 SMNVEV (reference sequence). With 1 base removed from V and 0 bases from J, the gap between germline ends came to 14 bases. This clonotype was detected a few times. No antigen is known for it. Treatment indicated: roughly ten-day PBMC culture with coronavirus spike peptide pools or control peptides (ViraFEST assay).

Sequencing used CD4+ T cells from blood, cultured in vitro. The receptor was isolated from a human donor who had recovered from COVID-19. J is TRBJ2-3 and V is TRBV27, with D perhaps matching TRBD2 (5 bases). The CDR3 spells CASSLLSRAGSTDTQYF. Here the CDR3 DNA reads TGTGCCAGCAGTTTATTATCTAGGGCGGGTAGCACAGATACGCAGTATTTT.